The entry below describes one T cell receptor beta chain. Its antigen is currently unknown. This sample stems from a study of cytomegalovirus exposure and HLA in healthy donors. Study conclusions and caveats: As a later analysis showed, a missense DCLRE1C variant was linked to trimming of TCR beta V- and J-genes.

The germline V gene has CDR1 SGHRS and CDR2 YFSETQ. CDR3 length: 15 amino acids. V trimming: 5 bases; J trimming: 1 base; junction bases outside the gene matches: 6. Primers for the PCR totalled 60 Vbeta and 13 Jbeta. The repertoire was sequenced with immunoSEQ multiplex PCR; TCRdb's copy has only in-frame clones and lacks some. The sample shows approximately 150,000 clones, 77% of them seen only once. The chain employs TRBV5-1 and TRBJ2-7; 10 positions agree with TRBD1. The source is a man aged 25 to 40 in good health and CMV-seropositive. Source material: PBMCs. CDR3 loop: CASRPGQGESYEQYF. CDR3 DNA: TGCGCCAGCAGACCTGGACAGGGGGAATCCTACGAGCAGTACTTC.